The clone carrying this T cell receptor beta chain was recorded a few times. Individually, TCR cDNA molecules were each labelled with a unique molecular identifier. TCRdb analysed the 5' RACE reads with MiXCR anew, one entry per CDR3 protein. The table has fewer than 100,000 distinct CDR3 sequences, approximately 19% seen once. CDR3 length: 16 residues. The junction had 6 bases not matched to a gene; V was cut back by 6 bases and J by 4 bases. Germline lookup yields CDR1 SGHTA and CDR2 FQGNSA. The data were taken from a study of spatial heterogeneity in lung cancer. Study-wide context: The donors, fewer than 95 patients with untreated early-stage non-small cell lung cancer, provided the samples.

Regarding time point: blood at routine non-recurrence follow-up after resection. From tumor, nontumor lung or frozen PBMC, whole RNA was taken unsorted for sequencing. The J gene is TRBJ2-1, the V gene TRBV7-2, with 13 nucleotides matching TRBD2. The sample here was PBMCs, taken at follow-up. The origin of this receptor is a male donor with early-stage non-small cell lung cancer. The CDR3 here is CASRTSGGAAYNEQFF. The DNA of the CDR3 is TGTGCCAGCAGAACTAGCGGGGGGGCGGCGTACAATGAGCAGTTCTTC.